Described below is a single T cell receptor beta chain sequence and its context. The antigen is undetermined. The germline CDR1 and CDR2 sequences are MGHRA and YSYEKL. Trimming removed 0 bases from V and 0 bases from J, with 12 bases in between. The CDR3 is made up of 16 amino acids. This sample was taken from a study of OX40 agonist ivuxolimab in advanced cancers. At the level of the study: From about 20 to 79 years was the age range, with a mean of around 57 years, and around 80% were male. Overall study findings and caveats: Some nonresponders likewise displayed low normalized T-cell clonal expansion. Dosing at 0.1 to 3.0 mg/kg was accompanied by clonal expansion of CD4+ and CD8+ blood T cells by week 6. More expanded clones were seen, on average, in CD8+ T cells than in CD4+.

Using immunoSEQ multiplex PCR, the repertoire was profiled, and TCRdb retains in-frame clones only, with some absent. The sample records more than 25,000 clones, 82% being singletons. This sequence joins TRBV4-1 and TRBJ2-7; the D call may be TRBD1 or TRBD2 (6 bases each). The source is an adult with an advanced solid tumor such as melanoma, head and neck, liver or kidney cancer. Sequences were derived from CD4+ or CD8+ T cells sorted from blood, sampled in a trial of the OX40 agonist ivuxolimab. CDR3 loop: CASSQDGGGASYEQYF. The CDR3 bases are TGCGCCAGCAGCCAAGATGGGGGCGGGGCCTCCTACGAGCAGTACTTC.